A single T cell receptor beta chain is shown here with its context. Sequencing was performed with immunoSEQ multiplex PCR; in TCRdb, only in-frame clones are kept and a portion is missing. The sample shows approximately 200,000 clones, more than 80% of them seen only once. The CDR3 spans 13 residues. Between the trimmed V and J ends, which lost 3 bases and 8 bases, there was a span of 10 bases. This sample is part of a study of blood T cell repertoires in COVID-19. Study in general: There were acute and convalescent COVID-19 samples, and they came from the United States, Italy and Spain. The analysed material was cDNA or gDNA that came from T cells, B-cell-depleted T cells, or PBMCs.

This chain connects TRBV12-3 or TRBV12-4 to TRBJ1-4; D is unclear. This receptor was taken from a man younger than 40 who had recovered from COVID-19. Sequencing was done on a sample of PBMCs or T cells enriched from blood (not recorded which). The CDR3 bases are TGTGCCAGCAGTTTCGGAGGAGGGGAAAAACTGTTTTTT. It yields the protein CASSFGGGEKLFF.